This TCR beta chain was documented in a study of identical twins. General observations from the study: Interpretation of the results relied on cross-sectional statistical analysis and not on following the same donors. Abundant beta clonotypes from cord blood had fewer insertions, unlike memory repertoires, which showed none.

CDR3 length equals 13 residues. CDR1 is SQVTM and CDR2 is ANQGSEA in the germline V gene. Trimming removed 1 base at V and 3 bases at J, with 10 bases between. This clonotype occurred many times. No antigen is known for it. Each donor (without exception) was a healthy Caucasian. TCRdb used MiXCR to reprocess the 5' RACE reads, holding one entry per CDR3 protein. The sample lists about 690,000 distinct CDR3 sequences, around 6.1% occurring once. The gene calls are TRBV29-1 and TRBJ2-7; D not certain. This sequence originates from a man aged 18 to 35 in good health. Material for sequencing was naive T cells sorted from blood. CDR3: CSVEAITYYEQYV. Here the CDR3 DNA reads TGCAGCGTTGAAGCTATAACTTACTACGAGCAGTACGTC.